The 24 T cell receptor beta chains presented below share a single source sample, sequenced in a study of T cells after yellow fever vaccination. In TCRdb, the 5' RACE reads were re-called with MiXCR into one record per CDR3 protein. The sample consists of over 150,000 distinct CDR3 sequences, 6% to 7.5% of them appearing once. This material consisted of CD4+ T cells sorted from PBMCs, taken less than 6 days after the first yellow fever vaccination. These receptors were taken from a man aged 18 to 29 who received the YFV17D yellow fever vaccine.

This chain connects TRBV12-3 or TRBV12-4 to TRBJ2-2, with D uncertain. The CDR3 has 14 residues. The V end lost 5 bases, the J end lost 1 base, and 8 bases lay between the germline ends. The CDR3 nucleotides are TGTGCCAGCAGTACTAACTTGAACACCGGGGAGCTGTTTTTT. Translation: CASSTNLNTGELFF.

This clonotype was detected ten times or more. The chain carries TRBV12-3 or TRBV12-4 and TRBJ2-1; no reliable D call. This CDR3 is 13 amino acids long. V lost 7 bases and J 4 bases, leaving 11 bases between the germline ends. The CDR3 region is CASKGQTYNEQFF. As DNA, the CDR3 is TGTGCCAGCAAAGGTCAAACGTACAATGAGCAGTTCTTC.

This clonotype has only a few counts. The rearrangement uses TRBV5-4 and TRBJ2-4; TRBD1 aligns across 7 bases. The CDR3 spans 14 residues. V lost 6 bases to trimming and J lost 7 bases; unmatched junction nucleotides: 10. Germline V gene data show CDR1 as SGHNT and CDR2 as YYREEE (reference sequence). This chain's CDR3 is CASTSGQDFNIQYF. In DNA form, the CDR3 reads TGTGCCAGCACCTCCGGACAGGATTTCAACATTCAGTACTTC.

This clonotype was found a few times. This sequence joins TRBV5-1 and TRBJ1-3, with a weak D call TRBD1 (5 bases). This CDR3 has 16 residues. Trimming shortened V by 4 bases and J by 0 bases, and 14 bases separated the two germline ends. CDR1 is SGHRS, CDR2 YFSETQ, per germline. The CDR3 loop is CASSTDQGFSGNTIYF. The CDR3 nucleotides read TGCGCCAGCAGCACCGACCAGGGATTCTCTGGAAACACCATATATTTT.

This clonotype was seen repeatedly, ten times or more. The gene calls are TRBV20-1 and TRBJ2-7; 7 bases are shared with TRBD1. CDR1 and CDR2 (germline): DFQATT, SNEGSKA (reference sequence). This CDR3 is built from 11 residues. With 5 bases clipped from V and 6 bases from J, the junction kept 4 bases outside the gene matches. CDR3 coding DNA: TGCAGTGCTCAAGACAGGGCCGAGCAGTACTTC. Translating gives CSAQDRAEQYF.

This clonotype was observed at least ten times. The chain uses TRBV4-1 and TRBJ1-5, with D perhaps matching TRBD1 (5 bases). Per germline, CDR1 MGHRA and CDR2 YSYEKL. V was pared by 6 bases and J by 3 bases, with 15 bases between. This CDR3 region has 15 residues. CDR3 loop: CASRPAPGHNQPQHF. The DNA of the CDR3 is TGCGCCAGCAGACCTGCTCCGGGGCACAATCAGCCCCAGCATTTT.

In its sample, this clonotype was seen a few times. CDR3 sequence reads: CASSLSSLGLEQFF. The CDR3 nucleotides are TGTGCCAGCAGCCTAAGCAGCCTAGGGTTAGAGCAGTTCTTC. This sequence joins TRBV3-1 and TRBJ2-1; D remains ambiguous. This CDR3 has 14 amino acids. Germline V gives CDR1 LGHDT, CDR2 YNNKEL (reference sequence). Trimming removed 4 bases from V and 10 bases from J, with 17 bases in between.

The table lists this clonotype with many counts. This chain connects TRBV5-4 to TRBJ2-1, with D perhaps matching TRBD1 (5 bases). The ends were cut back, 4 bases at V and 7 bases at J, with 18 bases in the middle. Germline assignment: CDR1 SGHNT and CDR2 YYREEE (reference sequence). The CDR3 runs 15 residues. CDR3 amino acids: CASSPYRTGRNEQFF. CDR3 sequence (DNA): TGTGCCAGCAGCCCTTACAGGACCGGACGGAATGAGCAGTTCTTC.

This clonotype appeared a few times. The CDR3 reads CASSLVGQGALNTEAFF. The CDR3 bases are TGTGCCAGCAGCTTAGTAGGGCAGGGAGCCCTGAACACTGAAGCTTTCTTT. J is TRBJ1-1 and V is TRBV11-2; D may be TRBD1 (5 bases). CDR1 and CDR2 from the germline V gene are SGHAT and FQNNGV. There are 17 residues in the CDR3. V lost 1 base and J 0 bases, leaving 15 bases between the germline ends.

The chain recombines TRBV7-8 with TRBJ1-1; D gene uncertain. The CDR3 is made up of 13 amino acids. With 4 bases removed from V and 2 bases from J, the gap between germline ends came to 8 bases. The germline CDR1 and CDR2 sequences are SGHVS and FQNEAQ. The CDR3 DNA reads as TGTGCCAGCAGCTGGGAGGAAAACACTGAAGCTTTCTTT. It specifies CASSWEENTEAFF.

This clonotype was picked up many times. CDR3 region: CASSSLASQETQYF. The CDR3 nucleotides are TGTGCCAGCTCATCACTAGCGAGCCAAGAGACCCAGTACTTC. V is TRBV18 and J is TRBJ2-5; 7 nucleotides align to TRBD2. The V segment lost 5 bases and the J segment 1 base; nucleotides outside the gene matches: 4. The CDR3 runs to 14 residues. Germline values: CDR1 KGHSH, CDR2 LQKENI.

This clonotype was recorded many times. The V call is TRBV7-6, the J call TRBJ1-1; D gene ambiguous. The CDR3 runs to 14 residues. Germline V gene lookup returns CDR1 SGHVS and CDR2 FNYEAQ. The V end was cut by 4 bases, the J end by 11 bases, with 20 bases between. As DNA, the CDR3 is TGTGCCAGCAGCTCAACCGTCCCTCCTTATTGGGCTTTCTTT. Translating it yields CASSSTVPPYWAFF.

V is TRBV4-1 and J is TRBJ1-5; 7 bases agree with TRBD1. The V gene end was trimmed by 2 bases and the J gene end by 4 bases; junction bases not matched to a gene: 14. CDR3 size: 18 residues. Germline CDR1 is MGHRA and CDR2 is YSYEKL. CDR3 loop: CASSQWGPPLQGNQPQHF. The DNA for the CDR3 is TGCGCCAGCAGCCAATGGGGCCCCCCCTTACAGGGGAATCAGCCCCAGCATTTT.

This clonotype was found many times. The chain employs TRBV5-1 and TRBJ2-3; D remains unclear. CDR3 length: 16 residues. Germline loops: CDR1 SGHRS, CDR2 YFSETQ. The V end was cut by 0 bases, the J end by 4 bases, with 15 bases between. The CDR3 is CASSLVGLGSADTQYF. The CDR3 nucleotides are TGCGCCAGCAGCTTGGTTGGATTGGGGTCCGCAGATACGCAGTATTTT.

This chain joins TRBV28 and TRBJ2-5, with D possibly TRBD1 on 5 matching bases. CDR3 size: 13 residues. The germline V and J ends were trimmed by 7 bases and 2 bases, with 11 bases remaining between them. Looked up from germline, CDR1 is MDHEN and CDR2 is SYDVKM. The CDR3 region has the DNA TGTGCCAGCAAATCTGCAGGGCAAGAGACCCAGTACTTC. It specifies CASKSAGQETQYF.

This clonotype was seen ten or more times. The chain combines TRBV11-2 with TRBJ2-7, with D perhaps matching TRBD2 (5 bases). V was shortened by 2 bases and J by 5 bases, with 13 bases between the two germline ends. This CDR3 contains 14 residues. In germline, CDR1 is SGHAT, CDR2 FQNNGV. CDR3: CASSLNEGQDEQYF. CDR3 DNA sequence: TGTGCCAGCAGCTTAAACGAGGGTCAGGACGAGCAGTACTTC.

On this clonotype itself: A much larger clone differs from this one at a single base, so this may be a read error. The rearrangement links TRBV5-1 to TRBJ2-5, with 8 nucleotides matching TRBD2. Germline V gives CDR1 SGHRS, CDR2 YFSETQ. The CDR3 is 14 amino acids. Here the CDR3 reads CASSSGLAGENQYF. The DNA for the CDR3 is TGCGCCAGCAGCTCTGGACTAGCCGGGGAGAACCAGTACTTC.

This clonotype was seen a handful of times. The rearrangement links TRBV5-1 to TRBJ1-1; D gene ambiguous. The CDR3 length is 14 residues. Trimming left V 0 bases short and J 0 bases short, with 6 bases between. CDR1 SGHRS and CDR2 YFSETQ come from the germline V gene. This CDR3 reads CASSLGVVNTEAFF. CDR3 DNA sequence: TGCGCCAGCAGCTTGGGAGTTGTGAACACTGAAGCTTTCTTT.

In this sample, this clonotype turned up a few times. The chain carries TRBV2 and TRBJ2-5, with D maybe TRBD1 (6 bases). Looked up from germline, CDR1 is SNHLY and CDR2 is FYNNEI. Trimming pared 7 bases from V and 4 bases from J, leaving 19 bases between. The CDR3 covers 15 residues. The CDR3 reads CASIQATGFRETQYF. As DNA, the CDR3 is TGTGCCAGCATTCAGGCGACAGGATTTAGAGAGACCCAGTACTTC.

The DNA for the CDR3 is TGTGCCAGCAGCCAATTTGAAGCGGGGGACCGTTTCCAAGAGACCCAGTACTTC. It translates to CASSQFEAGDRFQETQYF. This chain links TRBV4-2 with TRBJ2-5; 8 bases line up with TRBD2. Germline CDR1 and CDR2: LGHNA and YNFKEQ. V trimming: 2 bases; J trimming: 1 base; junction bases outside the gene matches: 12. This CDR3 contains 18 residues.

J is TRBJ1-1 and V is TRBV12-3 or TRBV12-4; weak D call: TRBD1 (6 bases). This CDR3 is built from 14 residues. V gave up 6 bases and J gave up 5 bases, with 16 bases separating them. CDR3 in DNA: TGTGCCAGCAGCTCTCCAGGGGTTTGGACTGAAGCTTTCTTT. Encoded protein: CASSSPGVWTEAFF.

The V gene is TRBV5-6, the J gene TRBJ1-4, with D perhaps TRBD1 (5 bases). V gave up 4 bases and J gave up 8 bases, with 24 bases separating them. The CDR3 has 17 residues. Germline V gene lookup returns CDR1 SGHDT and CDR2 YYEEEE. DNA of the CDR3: TGTGCCAGCAGCCCGGGTGTCCGGGAGGGACGGAACGAAAAACTGTTTTTT. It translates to CASSPGVREGRNEKLFF.

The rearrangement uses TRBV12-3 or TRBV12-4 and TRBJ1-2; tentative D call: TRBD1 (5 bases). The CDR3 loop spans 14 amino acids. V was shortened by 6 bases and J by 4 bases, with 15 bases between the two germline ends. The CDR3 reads CASSTPGHGYGYTF. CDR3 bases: TGTGCCAGCAGCACTCCTGGACACGGCTATGGCTACACCTTC.

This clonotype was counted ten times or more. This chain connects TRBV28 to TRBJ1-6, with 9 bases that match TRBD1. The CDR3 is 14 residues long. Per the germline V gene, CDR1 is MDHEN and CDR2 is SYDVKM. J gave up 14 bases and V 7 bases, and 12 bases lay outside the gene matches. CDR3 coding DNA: TGTGCCAGCATTGAGTCGGGACAGGGAAAATCCCTCCACTTT. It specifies CASIESGQGKSLHF.